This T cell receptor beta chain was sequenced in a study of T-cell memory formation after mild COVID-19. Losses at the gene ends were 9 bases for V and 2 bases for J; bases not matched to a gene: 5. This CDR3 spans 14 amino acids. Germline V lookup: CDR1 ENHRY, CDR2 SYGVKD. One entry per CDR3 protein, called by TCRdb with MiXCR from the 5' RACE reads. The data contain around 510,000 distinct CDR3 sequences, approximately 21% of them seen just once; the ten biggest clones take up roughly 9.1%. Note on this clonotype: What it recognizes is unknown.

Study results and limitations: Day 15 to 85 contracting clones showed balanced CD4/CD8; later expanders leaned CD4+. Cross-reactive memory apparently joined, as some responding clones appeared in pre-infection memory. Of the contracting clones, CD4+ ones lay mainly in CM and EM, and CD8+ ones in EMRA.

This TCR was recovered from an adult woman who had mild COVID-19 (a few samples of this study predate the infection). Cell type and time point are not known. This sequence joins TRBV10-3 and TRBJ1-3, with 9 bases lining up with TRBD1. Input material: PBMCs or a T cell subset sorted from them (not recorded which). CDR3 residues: CAIAGTGTGNTIYF. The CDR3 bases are TGTGCCATAGCCGGGACAGGGACTGGAAACACCATATATTTT.